Below, 11 T cell receptor beta chains from the same sample are listed, as sequenced in a study of CD8 T cells in ankylosing spondylitis listed by TCRdb under 2017. Library preparation employed 5' RACE. Sequenced on an Illumina HiSeq 2500. The public reads were reprocessed in TCRdb via fastp at Q25 and MiXCR, keeping in-frame beta chains. Each CDR3 protein gets just one entry, which takes the most common genes and DNA from the rows behind it. This sample holds over 95,000 distinct CDR3 sequences; almost 8.5% were observed only once. The ten biggest clones cover around 10% of the sample. The sequencing input was blood, either unsorted or a sorted T cell fraction (not recorded which). These receptors were taken from a male donor with ankylosing spondylitis or in good health (not recorded which).

This clonotype has a count of ten or more. The chain is built from TRBV20-1 and TRBJ2-5, with a tentative D call TRBD2 (6 bases). CDR1 is DFQATT, CDR2 SNEGSKA, per germline (reference sequence). Trimming took 1 base from V and 5 from J, leaving 8 bases between them. This CDR3 region has 12 residues. The CDR3, as DNA: TGCAGTGCTAGAGGTCGGGGGGAGACCCAGTACTTC. This codes for CSARGRGETQYF.

In its sample, this clonotype was seen many times. The J gene is TRBJ1-5, the V gene TRBV27; 10 positions match TRBD1. The CDR3 spans 13 residues. The ends lost 3 bases at V and 7 bases at J; junction bases unmatched: 0. Per the germline V gene, CDR1 is MNHEY and CDR2 is SMNVEV (reference sequence). CDR3 amino acids: CASSLTGGQPQHF. The CDR3, as DNA: TGTGCCAGCAGTTTGACAGGGGGCCAGCCCCAGCATTTT.

This clonotype has at least ten counts. The V gene is TRBV7-2, the J gene TRBJ1-3; 7 bases map to TRBD1. The junction had 5 bases not matched to a gene; V was cut back by 5 bases and J by 4 bases. Per germline, CDR1 SGHTA and CDR2 FQGNSA. This CDR3 region has 14 residues. CDR3 sequence reads: CASSLQGSGNTIYF. For the CDR3, the DNA is TGTGCCAGCAGCCTACAGGGGTCCGGAAACACCATATATTTT.

This clonotype was seen only a few times. The junction shows a germline mismatch at one end, possibly a read error. The chain recombines TRBV12-3 or TRBV12-4 with TRBJ2-1; D perhaps matches TRBD2 (6 bases). There are 19 residues in the CDR3. CDR3 sequence: CVSSLAVSSEGGLYNEQFF. As DNA, the CDR3 is TGTGTCAGCAGTTTAGCAGTATCTAGCGAAGGAGGTCTCTACAATGAGCAGTTCTTC.

This clonotype was observed a few times. This chain joins TRBV11-2 and TRBJ2-1; 14 bases line up with TRBD2. The CDR3 runs to 20 residues. After removal of 2 bases from V and 7 bases from J, the junction contained 16 bases not matched to a gene. Looked up from germline, CDR1 is SGHAT and CDR2 is FQNNGV. CDR3 sequence reads: CASSLYVGTSGSPSANEQFF. In nucleotides, the CDR3 is TGTGCCAGCAGCTTATACGTTGGGACTAGCGGGAGCCCGTCAGCGAATGAGCAGTTCTTC.

Details on this clonotype: This may be a read error, as it is one base from a much larger clone. The chain joins TRBV18 to TRBJ2-3; D ambiguous. The better agreement between TRBJ1-5 and the DNA end casts doubt on the J call. This CDR3 has 12 residues. Per germline, CDR1 KGHSH and CDR2 LQKENI. CDR3 sequence (DNA): TGTGCCAGCTCACAACCGGGAGATACGCAGCATTTT. Protein sequence: CASSQPGDTQHF.

This clonotype showed up just a few times. The rearrangement joins TRBV12-3 or TRBV12-4 to TRBJ2-7, with 7 positions matching TRBD2. This CDR3 has 14 residues. V was pared by 5 bases and J by 6 bases, with 10 bases of the junction left unmatched. This chain's CDR3 is CASSPSTSSGEQYF. CDR3 DNA: TGTGCCAGCAGTCCATCGACTAGCTCAGGCGAGCAGTACTTC.

The sample holds many counts of this clonotype. This chain joins TRBV18 and TRBJ1-1; unclear D gene. Germline V lookup: CDR1 KGHSH, CDR2 LQKENI. The CDR3 has 13 residues. V was clipped by 3 bases and J by 8 bases, with 13 bases between them. The CDR3: CASSPGLAAEAFF. In DNA, the CDR3 is TGTGCCAGCTCACCGGGTTTGGCCGCCGAAGCTTTCTTT.

The table lists this clonotype with many counts. The chain has TRBV11-2 and TRBJ1-6, with D uncertain. Trimming removed 0 bases from V and 6 bases from J, with 3 bases in between. This CDR3 spans 13 amino acids. Germline loops: CDR1 SGHAT, CDR2 FQNNGV. For the CDR3, the DNA is TGTGCCAGCAGCTTAGAGATTAATTCACCCCTCCACTTT. Translated, it gives CASSLEINSPLHF.

This clonotype was observed at least ten times. This chain links TRBV3-1 with TRBJ2-7, with TRBD1 matching over 9 bases. The germline gives CDR1 LGHDT, CDR2 YNNKEL (reference sequence). With 4 bases clipped from V and 5 bases from J, the junction kept 3 bases outside the gene matches. This CDR3 contains 13 residues. This chain's CDR3 is CASSRDRVNEQYF. CDR3 DNA: TGTGCCAGCAGCCGGGACAGGGTAAACGAGCAGTACTTC.

This clonotype was observed many times. CDR3 in amino acids: CASTTSGAIDYTF. CDR3 nucleotides: TGTGCCAGTACCACGAGTGGGGCTATTGACTACACCTTC. The chain recombines TRBV19 with TRBJ1-2, with D perhaps matching TRBD1 (5 bases). The CDR3 consists of 13 residues. V lost 7 bases and J 10 bases, leaving 19 bases between the germline ends. CDR1 and CDR2 (germline): LNHDA, SQIVND (reference sequence).